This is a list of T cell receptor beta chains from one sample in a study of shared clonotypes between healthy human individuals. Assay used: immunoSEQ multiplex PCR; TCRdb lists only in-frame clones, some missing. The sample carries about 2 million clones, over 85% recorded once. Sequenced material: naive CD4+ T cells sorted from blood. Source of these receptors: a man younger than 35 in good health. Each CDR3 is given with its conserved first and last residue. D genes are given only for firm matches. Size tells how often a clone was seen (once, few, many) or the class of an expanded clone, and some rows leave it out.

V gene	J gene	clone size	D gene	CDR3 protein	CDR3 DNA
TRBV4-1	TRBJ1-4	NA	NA	CASSSHLPDSGEKLFF	TGCGCCAGCAGCTCTCACCTCCCGGACAGTGGAGAAAAACTGTTTTTT
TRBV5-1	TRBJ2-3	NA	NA	CASRLNTDTQYF	TGCGCCAGCAGACTGAACACAGATACGCAGTATTTT
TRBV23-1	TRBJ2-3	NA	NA	CASSQSSGARGTDTQYF	TGCGCCAGCAGTCAATCTTCTGGGGCGCGAGGCACAGATACGCAGTATTTT
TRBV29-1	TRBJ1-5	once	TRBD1	CSVTTGPNQPQHF	TGCAGCGTTACGACAGGGCCTAATCAGCCCCAGCATTTT
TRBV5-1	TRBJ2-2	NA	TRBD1	CASSTGTVYSGELFF	TGCGCCAGCAGCACCGGGACAGTCTATTCCGGGGAGCTGTTTTTT
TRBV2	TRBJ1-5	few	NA	CASSRGNQPQHF	TGTGCCAGTTCCCGGGGGAATCAGCCCCAGCATTTT
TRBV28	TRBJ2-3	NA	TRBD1	CASSRTGLRDTQYF	TGTGCCAGCAGTCGGACAGGTCTCAGGGATACGCAGTATTTT
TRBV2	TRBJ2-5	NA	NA	CASSRQGRETQYF	TGTGCCAGCAGTAGGCAGGGTCGCGAGACCCAGTACTTC
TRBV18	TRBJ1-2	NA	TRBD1	CASSPPNDRVGGYTF	TGTGCCAGCTCACCCCCCAATGACAGGGTGGGTGGCTACACCTTC
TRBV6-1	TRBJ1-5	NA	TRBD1	CASSQYRGQPQHF	TGTGCCAGCAGTCAATACAGGGGACAGCCCCAGCATTTT
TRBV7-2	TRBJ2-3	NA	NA	CASSLQGIDTQYF	TGTGCCAGCAGCTTACAAGGAATCGATACGCAGTATTTT
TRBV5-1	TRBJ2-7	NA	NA	CASSLADSRYEQYF	TGCGCCAGCAGCTTGGCGGACAGCCGCTACGAGCAGTACTTC
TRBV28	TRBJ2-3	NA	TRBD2	CASSSSGGYTDTQYF	TGTGCCAGCAGTTCTAGCGGGGGATACACAGATACGCAGTATTTT
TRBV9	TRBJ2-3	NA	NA	CASSVPADTDTQYF	TGTGCCAGCAGCGTACCCGCCGACACAGATACGCAGTATTTT
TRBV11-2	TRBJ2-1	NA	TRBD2	CASSNLAGGQYNEQFF	TGTGCCAGCAGCAACCTAGCGGGGGGGCAATACAATGAGCAGTTCTTC
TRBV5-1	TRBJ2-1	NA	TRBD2	CASSGSGGANEQFF	TGCGCCAGCAGCGGTAGCGGGGGCGCAAATGAGCAGTTCTTC
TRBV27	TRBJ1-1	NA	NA	CASSLNRNTEAFF	TGTGCCAGCAGTTTAAACAGGAACACTGAAGCTTTCTTT
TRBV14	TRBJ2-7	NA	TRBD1	CASSLTGTGVVGQYF	TGTGCCAGCAGCCTCACCGGGACAGGGGTTGTTGGACAGTACTTC
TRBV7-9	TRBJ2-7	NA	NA	CASSPKDTLGTYEQYF	TGTGCCAGCAGCCCCAAGGACACTTTAGGGACCTACGAGCAGTACTTC
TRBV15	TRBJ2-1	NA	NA	CATSRADGTPPHNEQFF	TGTGCCACCAGCAGAGCGGATGGCACACCCCCGCACAATGAGCAGTTCTTC
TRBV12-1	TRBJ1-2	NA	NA	CASSKDRLYGYTF	TGTGCCAGCAGCAAGGACAGGTTATATGGCTACACCTTC
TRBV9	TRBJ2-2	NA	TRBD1	CASSATGFAGELFF	TGTGCCAGCAGCGCGACAGGGTTCGCCGGGGAGCTGTTTTTT
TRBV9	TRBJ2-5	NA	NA	CASSVAGNLGETQYF	TGTGCCAGCAGCGTAGCGGGAAACTTAGGGGAGACCCAGTACTTC
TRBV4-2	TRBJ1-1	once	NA	CASSQGLLTEAFF	TGTGCCAGCAGCCAAGGATTATTGACTGAAGCTTTCTTT
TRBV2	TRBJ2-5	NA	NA	CASSPDSLLTQYF	TGTGCCAGCAGTCCCGACAGCCTGCTGACCCAGTACTTC
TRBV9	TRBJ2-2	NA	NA	CASSPHIQTTGELFF	TGTGCCAGCAGCCCTCACATCCAGACCACCGGGGAGCTGTTTTTT
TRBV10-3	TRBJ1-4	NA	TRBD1	CATALGDRPLEKLFF	TGTGCCACCGCATTAGGGGACAGGCCTTTAGAAAAACTGTTTTTT
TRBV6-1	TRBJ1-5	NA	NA	CASSGQVDQPQHF	TGTGCCAGCAGTGGCCAGGTAGATCAGCCCCAGCATTTT
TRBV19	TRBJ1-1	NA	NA	CASSNRDTEAFF	TGTGCCAGTAGTAACCGGGACACTGAAGCTTTCTTT
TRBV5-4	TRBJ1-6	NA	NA	CASSFEWGVNSPLHF	TGTGCCAGCAGCTTCGAATGGGGTGTTAATTCACCCCTCCACTTT
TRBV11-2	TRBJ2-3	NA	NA	CASSSSTDTQYF	TGTGCCAGCAGCTCCAGCACAGATACGCAGTATTTT
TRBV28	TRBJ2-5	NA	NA	CASSSQGLETQYF	TGTGCCAGCAGTTCCCAGGGTTTGGAGACCCAGTACTTC
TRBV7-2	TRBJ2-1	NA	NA	CASSLGFGNFNEQFF	TGTGCCAGCAGCTTAGGTTTCGGAAATTTCAATGAGCAGTTCTTC
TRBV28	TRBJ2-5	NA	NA	CASTPGRASFRQETQYF	TGTGCCAGCACCCCCGGGCGGGCATCTTTCAGACAAGAGACCCAGTACTTC
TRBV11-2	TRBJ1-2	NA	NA	CASSLGVQLNYGYTF	TGTGCCAGCAGCCTAGGGGTGCAACTGAACTATGGCTACACCTTC
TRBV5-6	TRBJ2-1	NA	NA	CASSWKPGEQFF	TGTGCCAGCAGCTGGAAACCCGGGGAGCAGTTCTTC
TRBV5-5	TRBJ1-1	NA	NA	CASSLEEFTEAFF	TGTGCCAGCAGCTTGGAGGAATTCACTGAAGCTTTCTTT
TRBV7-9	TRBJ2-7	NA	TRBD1	CASSRTGGAYEQYF	TGTGCCAGCAGCAGGACAGGGGGGGCCTACGAGCAGTACTTC
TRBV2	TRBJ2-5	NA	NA	CASSEYLVTSTQYF	TGTGCCAGCAGTGAATACCTAGTTACTTCGACCCAGTACTTC
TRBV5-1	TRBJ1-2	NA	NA	CASSLTGLGVGYTF	TGCGCCAGCAGCTTGACAGGGTTGGGGGTTGGCTACACCTTC
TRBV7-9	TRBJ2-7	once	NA	CASSLAVTYEQYF	TGTGCCAGCAGCTTAGCGGTGACCTACGAGCAGTACTTC
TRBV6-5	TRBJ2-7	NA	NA	CASSYSILRSEQYF	TGTGCCAGCAGTTACTCGATCCTCAGGAGTGAGCAGTACTTC
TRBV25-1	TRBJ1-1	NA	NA	CASTAPGGHTEAFF	TGTGCCAGCACCGCCCCGGGGGGGCACACTGAAGCTTTCTTT
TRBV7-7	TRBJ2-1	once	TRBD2	CASSSGGKNNEQFF	TGTGCTAGCAGCAGCGGGGGAAAGAACAATGAGCAGTTCTTC
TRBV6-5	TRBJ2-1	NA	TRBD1	CASRGRDRGNEQFF	TGTGCCAGCAGGGGGAGGGACAGGGGGAATGAGCAGTTCTTC
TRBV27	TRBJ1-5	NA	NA	CASSFRDNQPQHF	TGTGCCAGCAGTTTTAGGGACAATCAGCCCCAGCATTTT
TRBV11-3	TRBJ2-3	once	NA	CASSFHGGDTQYF	TGTGCCAGCAGCTTCCACGGGGGTGATACGCAGTATTTT
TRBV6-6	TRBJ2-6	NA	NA	CASSYGGNSGANVLTF	TGTGCCAGCAGTTACGGCGGAAACTCTGGGGCCAACGTCCTGACTTTC
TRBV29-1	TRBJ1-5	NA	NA	CSVRETGRLGQPQHF	TGCAGCGTGCGGGAGACGGGTCGTTTGGGTCAGCCCCAGCATTTT
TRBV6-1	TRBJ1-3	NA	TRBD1	CASTGQGVGGNTIYF	TGTGCCAGCACAGGACAGGGGGTTGGTGGAAACACCATATATTTT
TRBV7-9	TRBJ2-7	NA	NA	CASSLADTYEQYF	TGTGCCAGCAGCTTAGCAGATACCTACGAGCAGTACTTC
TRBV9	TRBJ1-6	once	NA	CASSVGRVNSPLHF	TGTGCCAGCAGCGTGGGCAGGGTGAATTCACCCCTCCACTTT
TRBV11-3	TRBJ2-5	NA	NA	CASSLGWTPQETQYF	TGTGCCAGCAGCTTAGGGTGGACCCCACAAGAGACCCAGTACTTC